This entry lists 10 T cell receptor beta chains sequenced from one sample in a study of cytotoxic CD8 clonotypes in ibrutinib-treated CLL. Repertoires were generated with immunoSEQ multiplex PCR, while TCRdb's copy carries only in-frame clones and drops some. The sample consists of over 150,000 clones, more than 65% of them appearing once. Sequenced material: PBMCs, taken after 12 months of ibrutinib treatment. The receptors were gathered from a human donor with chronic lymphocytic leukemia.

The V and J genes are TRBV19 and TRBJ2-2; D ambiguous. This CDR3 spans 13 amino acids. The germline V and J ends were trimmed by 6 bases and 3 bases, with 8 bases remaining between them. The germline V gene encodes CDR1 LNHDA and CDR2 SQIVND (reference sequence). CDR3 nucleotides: TGTGCCAGTAGCAGCAGTGACACCGGGGAGCTGTTTTTT. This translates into CASSSSDTGELFF.

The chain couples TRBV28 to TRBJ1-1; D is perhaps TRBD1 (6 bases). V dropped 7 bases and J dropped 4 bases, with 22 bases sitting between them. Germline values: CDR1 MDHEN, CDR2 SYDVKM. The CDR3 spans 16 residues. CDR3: CASNSGPGVESTEAFF. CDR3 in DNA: TGTGCCAGCAATTCCGGTCCAGGGGTGGAAAGCACTGAAGCTTTCTTT.

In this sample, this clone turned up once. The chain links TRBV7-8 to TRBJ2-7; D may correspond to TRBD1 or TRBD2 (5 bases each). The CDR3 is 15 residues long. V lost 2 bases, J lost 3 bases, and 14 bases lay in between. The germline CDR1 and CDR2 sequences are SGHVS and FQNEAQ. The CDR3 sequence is CASSLLEGNGYEQYF. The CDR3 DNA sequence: TGTGCCAGCAGCTTACTAGAGGGGAATGGCTACGAGCAGTACTTC. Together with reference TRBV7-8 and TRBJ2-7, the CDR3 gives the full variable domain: GAGVSQSPRYKVAKRGQDVALRCDPISGHVSLFWYQQALGQGPEFLTYFQNEAQLDKSGLPSDRFFAERPEGSVSTLKIQRTQQEDSAVYLCASSLLEGNGYEQYFGPGTRLTVT.

The chain's CDR3 is CASRRMGQETQYF. Written as DNA, the CDR3 is TGTGCCAGCAGGAGGATGGGACAAGAGACCCAGTACTTC. This chain links TRBV2 with TRBJ2-5, with no clear D. The germline V gene has CDR1 SNHLY and CDR2 FYNNEI. V was pared by 6 bases and J by 2 bases, with 10 bases between. The CDR3 has 13 residues.

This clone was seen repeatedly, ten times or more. CDR3 in amino acids: CASSFTSIQAANEKLFF. The CDR3 DNA is TGCGCCAGCAGCTTCACCTCCATCCAGGCAGCTAATGAAAAACTGTTTTTT. V gene TRBV5-1 combines with J gene TRBJ1-4; D is ambiguous. Germline CDR1 is SGHRS and CDR2 is YFSETQ. The CDR3 covers 17 residues. V was shortened by 2 bases and J by 3 bases, with 17 bases between the two germline ends.

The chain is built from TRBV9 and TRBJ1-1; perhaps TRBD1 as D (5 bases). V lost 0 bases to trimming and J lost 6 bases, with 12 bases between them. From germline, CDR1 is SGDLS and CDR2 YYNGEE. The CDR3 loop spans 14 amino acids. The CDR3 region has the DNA TGTGCCAGCAGCGTAGGTACAGGTCACGCTGAAGCTTTCTTT. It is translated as CASSVGTGHAEAFF.

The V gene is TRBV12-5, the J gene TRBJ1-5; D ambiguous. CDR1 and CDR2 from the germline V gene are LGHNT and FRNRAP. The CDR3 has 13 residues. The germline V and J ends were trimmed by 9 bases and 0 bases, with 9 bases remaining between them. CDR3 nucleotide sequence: TGTGCTAGCTCAATCAATAGCAATCAGCCCCAGCATTTT. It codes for CASSINSNQPQHF.

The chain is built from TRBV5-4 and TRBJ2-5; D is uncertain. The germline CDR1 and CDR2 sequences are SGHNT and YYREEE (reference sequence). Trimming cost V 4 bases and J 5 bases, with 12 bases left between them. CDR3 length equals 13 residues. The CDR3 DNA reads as TGTGCCAGCAGCCCCTCGGCCTGGGAGACCCAGTACTTC. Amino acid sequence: CASSPSAWETQYF. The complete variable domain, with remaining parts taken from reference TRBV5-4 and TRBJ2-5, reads ETGVTQSPTHLIKTRGQQVTLRCSSQSGHNTVSWYQQALGQGPQFIFQYYREEENGRGNFPPRFSGLQFPNYSSELNVNALELDDSALYLCASSPSAWETQYFGPGTRLLVL.

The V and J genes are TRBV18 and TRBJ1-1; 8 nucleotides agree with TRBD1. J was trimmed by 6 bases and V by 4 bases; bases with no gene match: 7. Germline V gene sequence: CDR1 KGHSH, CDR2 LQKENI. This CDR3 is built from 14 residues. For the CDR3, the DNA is TGTGCCAGCTCACTGGACAGGGCGGTCTCTGAAGCTTTCTTT. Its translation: CASSLDRAVSEAFF. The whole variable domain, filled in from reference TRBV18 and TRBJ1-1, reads NAGVMQNPRHLVRRRGQEARLRCSPMKGHSHVYWYRQLPEEGLKFMVYLQKENIIDESGMPKERFSAEFPKEGPSILRIQQVVRGDSAAYFCASSLDRAVSEAFFGQGTRLTVV.

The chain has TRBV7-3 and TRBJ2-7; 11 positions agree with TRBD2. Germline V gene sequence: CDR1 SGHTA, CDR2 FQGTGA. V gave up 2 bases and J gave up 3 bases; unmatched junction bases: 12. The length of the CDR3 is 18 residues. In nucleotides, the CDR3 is TGTGCCAGCAGCTTAGGTCGTAGCGGGAGGGCCAGAGTCTACGAGCAGTACTTC. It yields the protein CASSLGRSGRARVYEQYF. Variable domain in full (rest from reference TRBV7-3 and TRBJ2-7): GAGVSQTPSNKVTEKGKYVELRCDPISGHTALYWYRQSLGQGPEFLIYFQGTGAADDSGLPNDRFFAVRPEGSVSTLKIQRTERGDSAVYLCASSLGRSGRARVYEQYFGPGTRLTVT.